The present T cell receptor (beta chain) was sequenced within a study of radiotherapy plus CTLA-4 blockade in lung cancer. Turning to the study itself: Disease control was achieved by over 25% of patients, and objective responses by about 19%.

Data came from immunoSEQ multiplex PCR; TCRdb stores just in-frame clones and leaves some out. The sample records 60,000 to 65,000 clones, 60% to 80% being singletons. A note on this clone: Its antigen is currently unknown. An end of the junction differs from the germline gene, which may be a read error.

Overall study results and limits: In blood, TCR clones derived from the tumor expanded after radiotherapy plus ipilimumab.

The TCR was taken from a human donor with non-small cell lung cancer who had a complete response to radiotherapy plus ipilimumab. This specimen consisted of peripheral blood, obtained from a patient treated with radiotherapy plus ipilimumab.

The CDR3 reads CASSYSLFLTGGLFF. The CDR3 region has the DNA TGTGCCAGCAGTTACTCTTTATTCCTCACCGGGGGGCTGTTTTTT. This chain connects TRBV6-5 to TRBJ2-2, with D possibly matching TRBD2 (6 bases). CDR1 and CDR2 from the germline V gene are MNHEY and SVGAGI. CDR3 length: 15 residues.